Following are 15 T cell receptor beta chains from one sample sequenced in a study of tumor and adjacent non-tumor tissue in lung cancer. The template was RNA from unsorted bulk tissue. A modified ARM-PCR protocol with three rounds of nested PCR amplified TCRbeta. TCRdb re-called the multiplex PCR reads through MiXCR, storing one row per CDR3 protein. Of about 93,000 distinct CDR3 sequences in the sample, just over 65% were seen once. The sequenced sample was lung tumor tissue. The receptors come from a man aged 55 to 70 with non-small cell lung cancer.

Regarding this clonotype: This clone may be a read error of a much larger clone one base away. CDR3 nucleotide sequence: TGTGTCAGCAGCGCCGCGACGGGGGAGAACACTGAAGCTTTCTTT. Protein: CVSSAATGENTEAFF. J is TRBJ1-1 and V is TRBV5-4; the D gene is possibly TRBD1 (5 bases). CDR1 is SGHNT, CDR2 YYREEE, per germline (reference sequence). The CDR3 length is 15 residues.

In regard to this clonotype: This CDR3 fails to terminate in the conserved phenylalanine or tryptophan, so it likely reflects a read error. The chain is built from TRBV20-1 and TRBJ2-5, with D maybe TRBD2 (6 bases). This CDR3 is built from 13 residues. Germline CDR1 and CDR2: DFQATT and SNEGSKA (reference sequence). The CDR3 DNA is TGCAATGCTAGACCCAGCGGGCGGGAGACCCAGTACCTC. Its protein is CNARPSGRETQYL.

Concerning this clonotype itself: At one end, the junction sequence differs from germline, possibly due to a read error. This sequence joins TRBV4-1 and TRBJ2-3, with a tentative D call TRBD2 (5 bases). In germline, CDR1 is MGHRA, CDR2 YSYEKL. The CDR3 covers 17 residues. The CDR3 DNA reads TGTGCCAGCAGCCAAGTAGTGGCTGGAGGCACCACAGATACGCAGTATTTT. This translates into CASSQVVAGGTTDTQYF.

Only a few counts were recorded for this clonotype. A much larger clonotype is one base distant, so this may be a read error. Here the CDR3 omits its conserved ending phenylalanine or tryptophan, so a read error is the likely source. J is TRBJ2-3 and V is TRBV10-3; D gene unclear. Per germline, CDR1 ENHRY and CDR2 SYGVKD. The CDR3 runs 13 residues. V lost 3 bases, J lost 2 bases, and 6 bases lay in between. The CDR3 DNA follows: TGTGCCATCAGTGACCCCTTCACAGATACGCAGTATTCT. This sequence encodes CAISDPFTDTQYS.

A note on this clonotype: Relative to the germline gene, one junction end is altered; a read error may explain this. The rearrangement uses TRBV11-2 and TRBJ2-3; D possibly corresponds to TRBD2 (5 bases). The CDR3 has 11 residues. Germline assignment: CDR1 SGHAT and CDR2 FQNNGV. Written as DNA, the CDR3 is TGTGCCAGCAGCGGAGGAGATATGCAGTATTTT. Translated, it gives CASSGGDMQYF.

Notes on this clonotype: One end of the junction varies from germline; a read error may be responsible. V gene TRBV5-8 combines with J gene TRBJ2-5, with TRBD1 matching over 7 bases. The CDR3 is 14 residues long. The germline V gene encodes CDR1 SGHTS and CDR2 YDEGEE. Written as DNA, the CDR3 is TGTGTCAGCAGCATGGAAGGGGGCCGGGAGACCCAGTACTTC. It yields the protein CVSSMEGGRETQYF. Supplemented by reference TRBV5-8 and TRBJ2-5, the full variable domain reads EAGVTQSPTHLIKTRGQQATLRCSPISGHTSVYWYQQALGLGLQFLLWYDEGEERNRGNFPPRFSGRQFPNYSSELNVNALELEDSALYLCVSSMEGGRETQYFGPGTRLLVL.

The CDR3 reads CSVSGTNEQFF. The CDR3, as DNA: TGCAGTGTCTCCGGGACAAATGAGCAGTTCTTC. J is TRBJ2-1 and V is TRBV29-1; tentative D call: TRBD1 (6 bases). This CDR3 spans 11 amino acids. Germline CDR1 reads SQVTM; CDR2 reads ANQGSEA.

About this clonotype: A junction end diverges from the germline sequence, so it may reflect a read error. The chain combines TRBV29-1 with TRBJ2-1, with D tentatively TRBD2 (6 bases). Germline CDR1 and CDR2: SQVTM and ANQGSEA. The CDR3 is made up of 14 amino acids. CDR3 sequence: CSVRVGGSYSEQFF. CDR3 sequence (DNA): TGCAGCGTTAGGGTGGGAGGCTCCTACAGTGAGCAGTTCTTC.

This clonotype has just one count. Compared with germline, one end of the junction differs, possibly owing to a read error. The chain employs TRBV6-1 and TRBJ1-5; a weak D match, TRBD1 (6 bases). In germline, CDR1 is MNHNS, CDR2 SASEGT. The CDR3 sequence is 16 residues long. The CDR3 reads CARDDRHLGGQSAPAF. The CDR3, as DNA: TGTGCCAGAGACGATCGACACCTCGGGGGGCAATCAGCCCCAGCATTT.

The CDR3 nucleotides are TGTGCCAGCTCCTCGGGACTAGCGGGAGGCTACAATGAGCAGTTCTTC. It is translated as CASSSGLAGGYNEQFF. V and J are TRBV11-3 and TRBJ2-1; 15 positions agree with TRBD2. Unmatched junction bases numbered 5, after V lost 8 bases and J lost 3 bases. The CDR3 consists of 16 residues. Germline loops: CDR1 SGHNT, CDR2 YENEEA.

Details on this clonotype: A much bigger clone sits one base away, suggesting this may be a read error. This chain links TRBV12-3 or TRBV12-4 with TRBJ2-7; the match to TRBD1 covers 9 bases. This CDR3 region has 13 residues. CDR3 sequence: CASSLGTGYGQYV. The CDR3 DNA follows: TGTGCCAGCAGCCTCGGGACAGGGTACGGGCAGTACGTC.

This clonotype was recorded a few times. The chain has TRBV11-2 and TRBJ1-2; 7 bases map to TRBD1. V was pared by 5 bases and J by 4 bases, with 7 bases of the junction left unmatched. This CDR3 region has 14 residues. Germline loops: CDR1 SGHAT, CDR2 FQNNGV. The CDR3 region is CASSGDSVIYGYTF. CDR3 bases: TGTGCCAGCAGCGGGGACAGTGTCATCTATGGCTACACCTTC.

J is TRBJ1-1 and V is TRBV14; the D gene is possibly TRBD1 (6 bases). The length of the CDR3 is 16 residues. CDR1 and CDR2 (germline): SGHDN, FVKESK. The CDR3 DNA sequence: TGTGCAAGCGAATCAACAGCCGAAGGGGGGGGCACTGAAGCTTTCTTT. It yields the protein CASESTAEGGGTEAFF.

V gene TRBV12-3 or TRBV12-4 combines with J gene TRBJ2-5; TRBD2 matches at 8 bases. The CDR3 runs to 15 residues. V lost 8 bases to trimming and J lost 7 bases; unmatched junction nucleotides: 15. CDR3 sequence: CASSDTRLALVTQYF. CDR3 nucleotides: TGTGCCAGCTCTGATACGAGACTAGCGTTAGTGACCCAGTACTTC.

Regarding this clonotype: Sequence at one end of the junction differs from germline and may be a read error. The CDR3 loop reads CTSKLGTDTEAFF. The CDR3 DNA reads TGCACCAGCAAACTGGGGACGGACACTGAAGCTTTCTTT. The chain is built from TRBV10-1 and TRBJ1-1, with D possibly being TRBD1 (5 bases). The germline CDR1 and CDR2 sequences are WNHNN and SYGVQD (reference sequence). This CDR3 comprises 13 residues.